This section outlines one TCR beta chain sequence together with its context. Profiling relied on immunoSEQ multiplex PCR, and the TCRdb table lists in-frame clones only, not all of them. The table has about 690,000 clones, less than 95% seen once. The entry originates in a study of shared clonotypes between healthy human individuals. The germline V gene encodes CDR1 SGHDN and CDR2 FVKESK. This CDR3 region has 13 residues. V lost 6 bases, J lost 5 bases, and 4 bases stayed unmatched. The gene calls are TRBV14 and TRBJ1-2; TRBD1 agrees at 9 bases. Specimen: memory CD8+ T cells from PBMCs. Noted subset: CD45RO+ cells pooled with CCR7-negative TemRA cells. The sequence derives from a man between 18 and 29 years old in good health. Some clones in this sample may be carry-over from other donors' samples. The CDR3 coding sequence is TGTGCCAGCAGACAGGGGGCGATTTATGGCTACACCTTC. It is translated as CASRQGAIYGYTF.